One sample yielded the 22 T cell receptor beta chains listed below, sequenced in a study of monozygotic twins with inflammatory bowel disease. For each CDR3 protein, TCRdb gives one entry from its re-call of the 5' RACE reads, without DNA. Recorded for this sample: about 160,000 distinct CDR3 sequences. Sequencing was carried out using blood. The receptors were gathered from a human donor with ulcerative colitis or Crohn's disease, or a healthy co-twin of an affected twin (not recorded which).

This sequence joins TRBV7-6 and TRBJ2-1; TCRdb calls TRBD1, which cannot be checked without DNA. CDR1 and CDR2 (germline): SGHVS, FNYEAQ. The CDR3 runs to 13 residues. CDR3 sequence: CASSRGLPDEQFF.

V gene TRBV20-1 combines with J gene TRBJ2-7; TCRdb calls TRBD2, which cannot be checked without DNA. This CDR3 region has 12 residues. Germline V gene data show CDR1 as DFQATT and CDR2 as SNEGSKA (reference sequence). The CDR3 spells CSATREGYEQYF.

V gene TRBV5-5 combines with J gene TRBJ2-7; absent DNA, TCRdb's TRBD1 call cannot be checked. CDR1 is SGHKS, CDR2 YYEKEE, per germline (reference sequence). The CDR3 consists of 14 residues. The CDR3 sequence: CASSLAARDKGQYF.

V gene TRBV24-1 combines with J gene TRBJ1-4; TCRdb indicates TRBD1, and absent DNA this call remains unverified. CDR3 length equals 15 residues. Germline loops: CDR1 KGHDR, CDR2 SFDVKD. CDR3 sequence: CATSDYGTGEGKLFF.

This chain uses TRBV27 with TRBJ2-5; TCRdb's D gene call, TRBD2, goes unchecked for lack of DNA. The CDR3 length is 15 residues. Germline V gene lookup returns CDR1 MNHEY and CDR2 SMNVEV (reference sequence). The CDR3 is CASSFSGRARETQYF.

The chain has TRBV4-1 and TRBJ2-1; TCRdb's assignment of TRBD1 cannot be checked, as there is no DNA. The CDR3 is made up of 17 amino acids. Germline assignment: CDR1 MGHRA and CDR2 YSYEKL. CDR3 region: CASSQEAGGASYNEQFF.

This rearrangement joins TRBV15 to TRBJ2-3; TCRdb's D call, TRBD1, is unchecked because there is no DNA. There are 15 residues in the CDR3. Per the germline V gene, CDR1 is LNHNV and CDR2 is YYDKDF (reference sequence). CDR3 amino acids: CATSRDLGRGDTQYF.

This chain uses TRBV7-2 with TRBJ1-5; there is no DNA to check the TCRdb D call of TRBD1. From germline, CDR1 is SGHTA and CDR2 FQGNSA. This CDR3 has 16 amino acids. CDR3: CASSQATGALNQPQHF.

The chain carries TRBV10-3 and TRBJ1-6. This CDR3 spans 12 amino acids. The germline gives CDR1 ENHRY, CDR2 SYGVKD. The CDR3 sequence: CAISESGSPLHF.

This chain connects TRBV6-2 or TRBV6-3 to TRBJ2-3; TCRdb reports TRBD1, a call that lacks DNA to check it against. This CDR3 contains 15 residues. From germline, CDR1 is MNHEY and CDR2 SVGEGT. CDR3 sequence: CASSSLLQGTDTRYF.

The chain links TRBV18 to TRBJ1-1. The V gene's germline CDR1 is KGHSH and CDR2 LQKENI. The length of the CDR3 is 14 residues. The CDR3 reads CASSPWVTNTEAFF.

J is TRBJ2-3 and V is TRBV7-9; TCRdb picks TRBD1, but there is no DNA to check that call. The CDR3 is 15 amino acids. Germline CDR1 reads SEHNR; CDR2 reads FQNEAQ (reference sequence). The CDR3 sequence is CASSGFRGGTDTQYF. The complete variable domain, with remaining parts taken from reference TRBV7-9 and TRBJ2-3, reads DTGVSQNPRHKITKRGQNVTFRCDPISEHNRLYWYRQTLGQGPEFLTYFQNEAQLEKSRLLSDRFSAERPKGSFSTLEIQRTEQGDSAMYLCASSGFRGGTDTQYFGPGTRLTVL.

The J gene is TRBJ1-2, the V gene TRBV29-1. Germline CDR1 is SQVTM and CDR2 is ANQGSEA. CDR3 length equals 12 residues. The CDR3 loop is CSVATLLGGYTF.

The CDR3 protein is CASSLADTPGLPYNEQFF. The chain carries TRBV5-1 and TRBJ2-1; there is no DNA to check the TCRdb D call of TRBD2. This CDR3 region has 18 residues. Germline assignment: CDR1 SGHRS and CDR2 YFSETQ.

CDR3 region: CASSQQIQSNEQFF. The V gene is TRBV12-3 or TRBV12-4, the J gene TRBJ2-1. This CDR3 spans 14 amino acids.

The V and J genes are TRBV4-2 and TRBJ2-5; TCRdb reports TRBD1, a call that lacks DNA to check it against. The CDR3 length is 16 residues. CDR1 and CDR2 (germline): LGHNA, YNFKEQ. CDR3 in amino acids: CASSPRGERDQETQYF.

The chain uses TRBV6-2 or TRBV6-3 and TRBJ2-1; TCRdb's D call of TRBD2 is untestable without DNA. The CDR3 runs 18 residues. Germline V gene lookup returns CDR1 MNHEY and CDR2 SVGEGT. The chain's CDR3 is CASSNTFGLASSYNEQFF.

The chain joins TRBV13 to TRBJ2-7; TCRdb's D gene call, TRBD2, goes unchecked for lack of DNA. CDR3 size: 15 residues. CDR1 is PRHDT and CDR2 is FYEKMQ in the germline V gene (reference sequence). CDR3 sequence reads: CASSPGLTTAYEQYF. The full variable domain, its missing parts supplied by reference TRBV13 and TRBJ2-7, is AAGVIQSPRHLIKEKRETATLKCYPIPRHDTVYWYQQGPGQDPQFLISFYEKMQSDKGSIPDRFSAQQFSDYHSELNMSSLELGDSALYFCASSPGLTTAYEQYFGPGTRLTVT.

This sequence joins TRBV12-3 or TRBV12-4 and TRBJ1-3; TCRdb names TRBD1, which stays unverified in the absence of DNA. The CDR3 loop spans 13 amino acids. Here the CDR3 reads CASTSGGRNTIYF.

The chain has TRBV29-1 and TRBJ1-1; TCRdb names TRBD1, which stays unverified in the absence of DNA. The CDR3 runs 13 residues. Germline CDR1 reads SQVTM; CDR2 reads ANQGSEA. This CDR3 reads CSVEPGAVTEAFF.

CDR3 amino acids: CASSPRGEHTYEQYF. The V gene is TRBV6-1, the J gene TRBJ2-7; the TCRdb D gene call, TRBD1, has no DNA to confirm it. Germline V gene sequence: CDR1 MNHNS, CDR2 SASEGT. The CDR3 is made up of 15 amino acids.

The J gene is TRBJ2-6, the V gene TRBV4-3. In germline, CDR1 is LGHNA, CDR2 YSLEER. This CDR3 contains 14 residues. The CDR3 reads CASSQDGVTDVLTF.